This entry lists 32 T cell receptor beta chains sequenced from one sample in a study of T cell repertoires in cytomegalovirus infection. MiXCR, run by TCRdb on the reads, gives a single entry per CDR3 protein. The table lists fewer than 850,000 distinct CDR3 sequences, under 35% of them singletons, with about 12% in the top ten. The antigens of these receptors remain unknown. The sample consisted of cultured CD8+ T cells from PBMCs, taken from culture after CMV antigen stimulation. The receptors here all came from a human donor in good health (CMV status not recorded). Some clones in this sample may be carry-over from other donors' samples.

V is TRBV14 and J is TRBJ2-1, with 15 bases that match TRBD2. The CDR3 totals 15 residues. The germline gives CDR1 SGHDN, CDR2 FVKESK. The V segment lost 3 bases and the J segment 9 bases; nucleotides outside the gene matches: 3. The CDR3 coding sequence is TGTGCCAGCAGCCAGGGGACTAGCGGGGGGACTGAGCAGTTCTTC. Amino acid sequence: CASSQGTSGGTEQFF.

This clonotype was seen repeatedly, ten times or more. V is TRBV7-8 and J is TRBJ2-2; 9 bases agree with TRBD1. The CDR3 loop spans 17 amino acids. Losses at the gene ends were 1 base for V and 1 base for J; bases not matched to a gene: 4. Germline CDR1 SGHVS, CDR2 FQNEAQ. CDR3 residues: CASSLGDREWNTGELFF. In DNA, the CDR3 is TGTGCCAGCAGCTTAGGGGACAGGGAGTGGAACACCGGGGAGCTGTTTTTT.

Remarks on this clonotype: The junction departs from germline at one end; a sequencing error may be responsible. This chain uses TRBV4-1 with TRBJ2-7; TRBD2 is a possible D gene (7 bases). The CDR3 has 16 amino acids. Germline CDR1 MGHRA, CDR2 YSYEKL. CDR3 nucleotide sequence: TGTGCCAGCAGCCAAGTTCCGGGGGGCGACTTCTACGAGCAGTACTTC. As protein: CASSQVPGGDFYEQYF.

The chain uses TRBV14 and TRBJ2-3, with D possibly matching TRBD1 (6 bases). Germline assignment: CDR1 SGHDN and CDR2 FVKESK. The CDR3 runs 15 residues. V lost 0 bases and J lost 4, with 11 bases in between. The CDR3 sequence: CASSQDTGSADTQYF. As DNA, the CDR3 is TGTGCCAGCAGCCAAGATACAGGGTCGGCAGATACGCAGTATTTT. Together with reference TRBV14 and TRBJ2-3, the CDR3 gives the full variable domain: EAGVTQFPSHSVIEKGQTVTLRCDPISGHDNLYWYRRVMGKEIKFLLHFVKESKQDESGMPNNRFLAERTGGTYSTLKVQPAELEDSGVYFCASSQDTGSADTQYFGPGTRLTVL.

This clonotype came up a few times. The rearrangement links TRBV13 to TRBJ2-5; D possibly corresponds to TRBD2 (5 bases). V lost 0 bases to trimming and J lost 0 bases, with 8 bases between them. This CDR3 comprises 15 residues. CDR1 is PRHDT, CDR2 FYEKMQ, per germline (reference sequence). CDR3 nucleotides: TGTGCCAGCAGCTTAGGGGCCGGGAACCAAGAGACCCAGTACTTC. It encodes CASSLGAGNQETQYF.

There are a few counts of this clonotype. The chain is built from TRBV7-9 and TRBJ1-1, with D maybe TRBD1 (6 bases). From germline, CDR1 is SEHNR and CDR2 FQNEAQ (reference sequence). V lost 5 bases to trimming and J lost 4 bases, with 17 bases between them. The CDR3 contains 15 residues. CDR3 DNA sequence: TGTGCCAGCAGCAGCACAGGGTACCGGATCACTGAAGCTTTCTTT. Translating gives CASSSTGYRITEAFF.

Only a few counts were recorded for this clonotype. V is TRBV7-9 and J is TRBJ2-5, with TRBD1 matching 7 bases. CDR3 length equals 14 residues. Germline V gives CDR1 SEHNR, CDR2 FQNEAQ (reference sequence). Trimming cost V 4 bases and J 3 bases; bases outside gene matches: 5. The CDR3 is CASSSNQGEETQYF. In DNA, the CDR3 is TGTGCCAGCAGCTCAAACCAGGGGGAAGAGACCCAGTACTTC.

The CDR3: CSAPDRSSYEQYV. The CDR3 coding sequence is TGCAGTGCCCCGGACAGGAGCTCCTACGAGCAGTACGTC. The chain combines TRBV20-1 with TRBJ2-7, with TRBD1 identical over 7 bases. Germline trimming cut 6 bases from V and 0 bases from J; bases unmatched to any gene: 5. Per the germline V gene, CDR1 is DFQATT and CDR2 is SNEGSKA (reference sequence). This CDR3 has 13 amino acids.

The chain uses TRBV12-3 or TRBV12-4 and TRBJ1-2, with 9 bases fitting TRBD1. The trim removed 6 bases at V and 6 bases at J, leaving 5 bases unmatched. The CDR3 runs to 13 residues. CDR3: CASSYDRGNGYTF. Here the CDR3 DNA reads TGTGCCAGCAGCTACGACAGGGGGAATGGCTACACCTTC.

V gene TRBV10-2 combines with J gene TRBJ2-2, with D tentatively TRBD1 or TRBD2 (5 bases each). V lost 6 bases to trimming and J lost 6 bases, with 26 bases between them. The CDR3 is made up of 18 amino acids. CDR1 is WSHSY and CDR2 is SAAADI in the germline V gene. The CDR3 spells CASRYDSIKAFGAGELFF. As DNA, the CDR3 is TGCGCCAGCAGATATGACAGTATCAAGGCCTTCGGGGCCGGGGAGCTGTTTTTT.

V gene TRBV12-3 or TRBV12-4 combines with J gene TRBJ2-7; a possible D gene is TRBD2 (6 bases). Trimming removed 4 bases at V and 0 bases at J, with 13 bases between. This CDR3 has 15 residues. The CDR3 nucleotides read TGTGCCAGCAGTTCCCGGGCGGGGAGCTCCTACGAGCAGTACTTC. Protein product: CASSSRAGSSYEQYF.

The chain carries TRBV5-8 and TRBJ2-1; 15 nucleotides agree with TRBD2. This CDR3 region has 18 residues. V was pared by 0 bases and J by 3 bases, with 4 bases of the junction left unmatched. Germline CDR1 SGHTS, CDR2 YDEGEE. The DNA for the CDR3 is TGTGCCAGCAGCTTGGATGGGACTAGCGGGGGGATCTACAATGAGCAGTTCTTC. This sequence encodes CASSLDGTSGGIYNEQFF.

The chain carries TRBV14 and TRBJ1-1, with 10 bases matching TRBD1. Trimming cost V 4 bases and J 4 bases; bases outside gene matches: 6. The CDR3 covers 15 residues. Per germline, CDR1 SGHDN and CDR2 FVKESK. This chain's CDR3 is CASSLRTGGITEAFF. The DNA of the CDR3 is TGTGCCAGCAGCCTTAGGACAGGGGGTATCACTGAAGCTTTCTTT.

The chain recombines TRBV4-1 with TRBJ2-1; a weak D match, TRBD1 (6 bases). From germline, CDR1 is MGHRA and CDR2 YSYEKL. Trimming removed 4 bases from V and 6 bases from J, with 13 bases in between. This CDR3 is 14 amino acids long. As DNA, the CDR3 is TGCGCCAGCAGCCCCCGAGGACAGATCAATGAGCAGTTCTTC. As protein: CASSPRGQINEQFF.

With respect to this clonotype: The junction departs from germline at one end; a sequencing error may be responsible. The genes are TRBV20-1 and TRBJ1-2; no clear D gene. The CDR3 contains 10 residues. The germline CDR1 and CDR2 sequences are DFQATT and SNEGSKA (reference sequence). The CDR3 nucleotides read TGCAGTGCTAGAGCGGGTGACGGCCTCTTC. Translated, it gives CSARAGDGLF.

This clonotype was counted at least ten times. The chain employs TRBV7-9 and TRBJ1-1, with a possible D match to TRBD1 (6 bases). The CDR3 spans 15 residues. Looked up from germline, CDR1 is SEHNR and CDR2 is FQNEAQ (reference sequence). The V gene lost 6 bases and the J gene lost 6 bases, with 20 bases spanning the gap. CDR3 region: CASRHTGSLSPEAFF. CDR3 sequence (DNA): TGTGCCAGCAGACATACAGGGTCCCTCTCCCCTGAAGCTTTCTTT.

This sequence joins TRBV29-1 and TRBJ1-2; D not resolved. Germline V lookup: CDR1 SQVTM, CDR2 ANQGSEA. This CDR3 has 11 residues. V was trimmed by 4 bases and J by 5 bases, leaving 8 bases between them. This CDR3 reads CSVGREYGYTF. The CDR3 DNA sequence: TGCAGCGTTGGACGGGAGTATGGCTACACCTTC.

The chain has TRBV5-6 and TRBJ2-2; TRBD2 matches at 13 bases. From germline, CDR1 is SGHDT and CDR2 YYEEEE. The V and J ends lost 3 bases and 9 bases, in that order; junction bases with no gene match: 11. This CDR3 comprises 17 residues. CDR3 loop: CASSWTSGGPGTRELFF. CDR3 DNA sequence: TGTGCCAGCAGCTGGACTAGCGGGGGACCGGGCACGCGGGAGCTGTTTTTT.

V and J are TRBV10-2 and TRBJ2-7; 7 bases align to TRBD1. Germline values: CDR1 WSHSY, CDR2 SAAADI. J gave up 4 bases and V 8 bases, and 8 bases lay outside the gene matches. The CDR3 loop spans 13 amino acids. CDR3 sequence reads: CASAIMTGYEQYV. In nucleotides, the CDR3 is TGCGCCAGCGCCATCATGACAGGGTACGAGCAGTACGTC.

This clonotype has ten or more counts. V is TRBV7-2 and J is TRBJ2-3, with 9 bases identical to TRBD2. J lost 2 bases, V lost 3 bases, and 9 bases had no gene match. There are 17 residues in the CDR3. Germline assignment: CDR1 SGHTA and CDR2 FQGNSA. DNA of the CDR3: TGTGCCAGCAGCTTCGGACTAGCGCGCCATCTCACAGATACGCAGTATTTT. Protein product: CASSFGLARHLTDTQYF.

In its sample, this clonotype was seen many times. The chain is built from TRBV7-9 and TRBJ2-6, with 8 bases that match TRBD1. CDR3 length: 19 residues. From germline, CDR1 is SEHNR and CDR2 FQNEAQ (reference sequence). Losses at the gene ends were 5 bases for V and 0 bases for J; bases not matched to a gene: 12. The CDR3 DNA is TGTGCCAGCAGCACCCCCCGGACAGGGACTGGCTCTGGGGCCAACGTCCTGACTTTC. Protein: CASSTPRTGTGSGANVLTF.

The CDR3 region has the DNA TGCGCCAGCAGCCACTATACCCACACCAGGGATACGCAGTATTTT. Translated: CASSHYTHTRDTQYF. The rearrangement uses TRBV4-1 and TRBJ2-3; D is ambiguous. This CDR3 has 15 amino acids. V dropped 3 bases and J dropped 6 bases, with 16 bases sitting between them. Germline-derived CDR1 and CDR2 are MGHRA and YSYEKL.

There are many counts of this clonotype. Written as DNA, the CDR3 is TGTGCCAGCAGCTTAGGCGCTAGCGGGGGCAATGAGCAGTTCTTC. The encoded protein is CASSLGASGGNEQFF. The chain links TRBV7-8 to TRBJ2-1; 10 positions match TRBD2. V dropped 1 base and J dropped 6; count of bases not matched to a gene: 3. This CDR3 has 15 residues. Per the germline V gene, CDR1 is SGHVS and CDR2 is FQNEAQ.

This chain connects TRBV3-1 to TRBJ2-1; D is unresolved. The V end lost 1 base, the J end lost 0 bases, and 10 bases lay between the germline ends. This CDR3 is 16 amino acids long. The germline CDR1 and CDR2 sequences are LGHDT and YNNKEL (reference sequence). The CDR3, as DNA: TGTGCCAGCAGCCAAGTGAAGGGCTTCTCCTACAATGAGCAGTTCTTC. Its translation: CASSQVKGFSYNEQFF.

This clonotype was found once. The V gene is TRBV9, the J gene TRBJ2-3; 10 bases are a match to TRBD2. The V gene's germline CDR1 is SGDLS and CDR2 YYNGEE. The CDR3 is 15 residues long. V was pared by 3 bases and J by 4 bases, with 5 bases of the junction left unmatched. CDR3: CASSAVAGGADTQYF. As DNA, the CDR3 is TGTGCCAGCAGCGCCGTAGCGGGGGGTGCAGATACGCAGTATTTT. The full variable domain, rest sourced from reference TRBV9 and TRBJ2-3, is DSGVTQTPKHLITATGQRVTLRCSPRSGDLSVYWYQQSLDQGLQFLIQYYNGEERAKGNILERFSAQQFPDLHSELNLSSLELGDSALYFCASSAVAGGADTQYFGPGTRLTVL.

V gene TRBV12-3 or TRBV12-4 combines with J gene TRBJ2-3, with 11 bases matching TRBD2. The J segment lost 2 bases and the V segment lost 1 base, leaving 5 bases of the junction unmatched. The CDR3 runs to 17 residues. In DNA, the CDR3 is TGTGCCAGCAGTTTAGAGGGACTAGCGGAGAACACAGATACGCAGTATTTT. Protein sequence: CASSLEGLAENTDTQYF.

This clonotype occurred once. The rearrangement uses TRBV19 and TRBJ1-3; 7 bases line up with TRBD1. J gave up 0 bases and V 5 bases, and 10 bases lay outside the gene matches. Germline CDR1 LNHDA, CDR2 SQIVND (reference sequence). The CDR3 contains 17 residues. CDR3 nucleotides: TGTGCCAGTAGTTTTTTCCGGACAGGACGCTCTGGAAACACCATATATTTT. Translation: CASSFFRTGRSGNTIYF.

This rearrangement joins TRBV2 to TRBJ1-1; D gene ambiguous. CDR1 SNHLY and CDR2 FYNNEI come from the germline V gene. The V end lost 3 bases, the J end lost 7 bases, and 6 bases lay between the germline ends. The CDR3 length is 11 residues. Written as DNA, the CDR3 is TGTGCCAGCAGTGATACCCTTGAAGCTTTCTTT. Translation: CASSDTLEAFF.

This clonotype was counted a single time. The CDR3 reads CASSEATSGSTDTQYF. Written as DNA, the CDR3 is TGTGCCAGCAGTGAAGCGACTAGCGGGAGCACAGATACGCAGTATTTT. The gene calls are TRBV2 and TRBJ2-3; 10 bases line up with TRBD2. CDR1 is SNHLY, CDR2 FYNNEI, per germline. This CDR3 has 16 residues. Losses at the gene ends were 0 bases for V and 0 bases for J; bases not matched to a gene: 0. The entire variable domain, with the rest obtained from reference TRBV2 and TRBJ2-3, is as follows: EPEVTQTPSHQVTQMGQEVILRCVPISNHLYFYWYRQILGQKVEFLVSFYNNEISEKSEIFDDQFSVERPDGSNFTLKIRSTKLEDSAMYFCASSEATSGSTDTQYFGPGTRLTVL.

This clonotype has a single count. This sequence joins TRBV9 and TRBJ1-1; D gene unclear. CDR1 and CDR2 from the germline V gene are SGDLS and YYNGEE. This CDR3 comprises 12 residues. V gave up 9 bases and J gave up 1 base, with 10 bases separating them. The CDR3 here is CATGRGNTEAFF. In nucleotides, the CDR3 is TGTGCCACCGGACGGGGGAACACTGAAGCTTTCTTT. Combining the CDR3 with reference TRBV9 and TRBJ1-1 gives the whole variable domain DSGVTQTPKHLITATGQRVTLRCSPRSGDLSVYWYQQSLDQGLQFLIQYYNGEERAKGNILERFSAQQFPDLHSELNLSSLELGDSALYFCATGRGNTEAFFGQGTRLTVV.

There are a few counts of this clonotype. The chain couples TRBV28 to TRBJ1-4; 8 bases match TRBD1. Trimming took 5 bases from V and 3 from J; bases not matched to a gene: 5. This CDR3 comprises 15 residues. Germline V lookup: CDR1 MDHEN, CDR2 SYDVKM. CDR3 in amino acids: CASSARTGSNEKLFF. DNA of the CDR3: TGTGCCAGCAGTGCCCGGACAGGGTCTAATGAAAAACTGTTTTTT. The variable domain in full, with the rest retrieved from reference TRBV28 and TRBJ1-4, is DVKVTQSSRYLVKRTGEKVFLECVQDMDHENMFWYRQDPGLGLRLIYFSYDVKMKEKGDIPEGYSVSREKKERFSLILESASTNQTSMYLCASSARTGSNEKLFFGSGTQLSVL.

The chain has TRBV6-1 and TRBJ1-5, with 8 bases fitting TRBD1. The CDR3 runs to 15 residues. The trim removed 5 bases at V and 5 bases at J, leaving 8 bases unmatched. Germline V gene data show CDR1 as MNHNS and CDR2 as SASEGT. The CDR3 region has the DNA TGTGCCAGCAGTACAGAAAGACAGGGGTATCAGCCCCAGCATTTT. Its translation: CASSTERQGYQPQHF.